The clone carrying this T cell receptor (beta chain) was detected a few times. This specimen comes from a study of T-cell memory formation after mild COVID-19. The CDR3 loop spans 15 amino acids. Per germline, CDR1 SGHDT and CDR2 YYEEEE. V lost 4 bases and J 3 bases, leaving 14 bases between the germline ends. MiXCR, applied by TCRdb to the 5' RACE reads, yields one record per CDR3 protein. Here the sample spans around 310,000 distinct CDR3 sequences, about 15% being singletons. Sequenced: PBMCs or a T cell subset sorted from them (not recorded which). The J gene is TRBJ2-1, the V gene TRBV5-6; D gene ambiguous. This receptor was identified in a man between 18 and 35 years old who had mild COVID-19 (a few samples of this study predate the infection). Cell type and time point are not known. The CDR3: CASSLPSNLYNEQFF. The CDR3 DNA reads TGTGCCAGCAGCCTACCATCTAACCTCTACAATGAGCAGTTCTTC.